Listed here is a single T cell receptor beta chain. Its antigen is unknown. The repertoire was sequenced with immunoSEQ multiplex PCR; TCRdb's copy has only in-frame clones and lacks some. The top ten hold roughly 5% of the sample, which has approximately 170,000 clones, approximately 94% seen once. The germline CDR1 and CDR2 sequences are LGHNT and FRNRAP. The CDR3 runs 14 residues. Trimming cost V 6 bases and J 2 bases, with 13 bases left between them. The data were obtained in a study of T cell responses to AZD1222 COVID-19 vaccine. Study-level points and caveats: There were mostly white British donors and more females than males, and clonal diversity was possibly underestimated. Seropositivity was recorded at baseline in only a handful of AZD1222 recipients.

The input for sequencing was peripheral blood, taken 28 days after the second AZD1222 dose. The receptor was derived from an adult who received the AZD1222 COVID-19 vaccine. The chain carries TRBV12-5 and TRBJ2-5, with D possibly being TRBD1 or TRBD2 (6 bases each). The CDR3 is CASGEGGQQETQYF. As DNA, the CDR3 is TGTGCTAGTGGGGAGGGCGGACAGCAAGAGACCCAGTACTTC. The full variable domain, rest sourced from reference TRBV12-5 and TRBJ2-5, is DARVTQTPRHKVTEMGQEVTMRCQPILGHNTVFWYRQTMMQGLELLAYFRNRAPLDDSGMPKDRFSAEMPDATLATLKIQPSEPRDSAVYFCASGEGGQQETQYFGPGTRLLVL.